What follows are 9 T cell receptor beta chains derived from one specimen sequenced in a study of cytomegalovirus exposure and HLA in healthy donors. Use of 60 Vbeta and 13 Jbeta primers characterized the PCR. Profiled with immunoSEQ multiplex PCR; TCRdb holds only in-frame clones, not every one. The table includes about 260,000 clones, under 80% detected once. Sequencing was done on a sample of PBMCs. The receptors come from a female donor in good health and CMV-seronegative.

This clone was found a few times. V gene TRBV5-4 combines with J gene TRBJ1-1, with TRBD1 matching over 7 bases. This CDR3 spans 16 amino acids. Germline V gene sequence: CDR1 SGHNT, CDR2 YYREEE (reference sequence). The trim removed 4 bases at V and 2 bases at J, leaving 11 bases unmatched. CDR3 bases: TGTGCCAGCAGCCCCACCCTTACAGGGGATAACACTGAAGCTTTCTTT. It yields the protein CASSPTLTGDNTEAFF.

The V and J genes are TRBV18 and TRBJ2-2; TRBD2 aligns across 8 bases. Germline V gives CDR1 KGHSH, CDR2 LQKENI. The CDR3 contains 18 residues. After removal of 2 bases from V and 6 bases from J, the junction contained 14 bases not matched to a gene. The CDR3 protein is CASSPVAPSGPTAGELFF. In DNA, the CDR3 is TGTGCCAGCTCACCAGTGGCGCCTAGCGGGCCGACGGCCGGGGAGCTGTTTTTT.

This chain joins TRBV9 and TRBJ1-2; D is ambiguous. The CDR3 spans 12 residues. Per the germline V gene, CDR1 is SGDLS and CDR2 is YYNGEE. Deletions cut 8 bases from V and 4 bases from J, with 12 bases between. CDR3 nucleotides: TGTGCCAGTAGAGGATCCGCCTATGGCTACACCTTC. Its protein is CASRGSAYGYTF.

The chain is built from TRBV13 and TRBJ2-1, with a weak D call TRBD1 (6 bases). CDR3 length equals 15 residues. Germline V lookup: CDR1 PRHDT, CDR2 FYEKMQ (reference sequence). Trimming shortened V by 3 bases and J by 0 bases, and 9 bases separated the two germline ends. This CDR3 is CASSFQGSSYNEQFF. For the CDR3, the DNA is TGTGCCAGCAGCTTCCAGGGGAGCTCCTACAATGAGCAGTTCTTC.

A remark on this clone: At one end the junction does not follow the germline gene, possibly because of a read error. The chain recombines TRBV27 with TRBJ2-2; 9 bases line up with TRBD1. In germline, CDR1 is MNHEY, CDR2 SMNVEV (reference sequence). This CDR3 contains 13 residues. CDR3 sequence reads: CASSLYRDRELFF. The CDR3 bases are TGTGCCAGCAGTTTATACCGGGACAGGGAACTGTTTTTT.

This clone was seen once. The chain is built from TRBV18 and TRBJ1-3; 10 bases are a match to TRBD1. From germline, CDR1 is KGHSH and CDR2 LQKENI. The junction had 6 bases not matched to a gene; V was cut back by 6 bases and J by 7 bases. CDR3 length equals 14 residues. The CDR3, as DNA: TGTGCCAGCTCTCCGGGACAGGGGACGAACACCATATATTTT. This translates into CASSPGQGTNTIYF.

This clone occurred a few times. The chain uses TRBV11-2 and TRBJ2-3, with TRBD1 as a possible D gene (5 bases). The CDR3 is made up of 13 amino acids. V shed 3 bases and J shed 4 bases, with 8 bases lying between them. Per the germline V gene, CDR1 is SGHAT and CDR2 is FQNNGV. CDR3 coding DNA: TGTGCCAGCAGCTTTAGGGGCGCAGATACGCAGTATTTT. Amino acids: CASSFRGADTQYF.

The chain links TRBV13 to TRBJ1-1, with D tentatively TRBD1 (5 bases). Germline V CDR1 and CDR2: PRHDT, FYEKMQ (reference sequence). Trimming took 3 bases from V and 2 from J, leaving 10 bases between them. CDR3 length: 14 amino acids. CDR3 sequence: CASSFVGTNTEAFF. The DNA of the CDR3 is TGTGCCAGCAGCTTTGTAGGGACTAACACTGAAGCTTTCTTT.

J is TRBJ2-7 and V is TRBV4-1; 8 nucleotides agree with TRBD2. The CDR3 runs to 18 residues. Per germline, CDR1 MGHRA and CDR2 YSYEKL. The V segment lost 1 base and the J segment 2 bases; nucleotides outside the gene matches: 13. CDR3 loop: CASSQALPSGSPPYEQYF. For the CDR3, the DNA is TGCGCCAGCAGCCAAGCCCTCCCAAGCGGGAGCCCGCCCTACGAGCAGTACTTC.